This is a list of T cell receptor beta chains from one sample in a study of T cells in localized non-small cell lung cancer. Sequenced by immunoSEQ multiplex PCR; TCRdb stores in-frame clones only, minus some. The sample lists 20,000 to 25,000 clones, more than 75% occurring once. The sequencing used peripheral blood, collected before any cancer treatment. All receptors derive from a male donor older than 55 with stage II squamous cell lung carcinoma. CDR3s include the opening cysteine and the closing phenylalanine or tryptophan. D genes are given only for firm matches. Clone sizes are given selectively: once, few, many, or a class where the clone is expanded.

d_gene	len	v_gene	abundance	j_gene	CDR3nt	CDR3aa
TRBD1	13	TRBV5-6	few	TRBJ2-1	TGTGCCAGCAGTTACAGGGGGGAGAAGGAGCAGTTCTTC	CASSYRGEKEQFF
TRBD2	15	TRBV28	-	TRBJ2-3	TGTGCCAGCACCTCTAGCGGGATCTTCTCAGATACGCAGTATTTT	CASTSSGIFSDTQYF
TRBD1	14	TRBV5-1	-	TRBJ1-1	TGCGCCAGCAGCCTAAGGACAGGGAACACTGAAGCTTTCTTT	CASSLRTGNTEAFF
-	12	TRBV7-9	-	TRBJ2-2	TGTGCCAGCAGCCGATTGGCCGGGGAGCTGTTTTTT	CASSRLAGELFF
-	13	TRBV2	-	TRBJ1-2	TGTGCCAGCAGGCCCGGGGGCAGCTATGGCTACACCTTC	CASRPGGSYGYTF
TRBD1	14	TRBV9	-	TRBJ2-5	TGTGCCAGCAGCGAGGGACAGGGTTTCGAGACCCAGTACTTC	CASSEGQGFETQYF
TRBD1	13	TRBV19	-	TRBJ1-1	TGTGCCAGTTCGAAACAGGGGTACACTGAAGCTTTCTTT	CASSKQGYTEAFF
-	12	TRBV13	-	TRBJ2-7	TGTGCCAGCAGTCATCAGGGGGGCGAGCAGTACTTC	CASSHQGGEQYF
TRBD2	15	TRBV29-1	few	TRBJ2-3	TGCAGCGTTCGGGGGACTAGCGGGAGGACAGATACGCAGTATTTT	CSVRGTSGRTDTQYF
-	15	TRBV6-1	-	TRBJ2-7	TGTGCCAGCCGCTCCTACAGGGTTTATGGGAACGAGCAGTACTTC	CASRSYRVYGNEQYF
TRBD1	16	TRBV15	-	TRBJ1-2	TGTGCCACCAGCAGAGCCGGCGGGACAGTCTACTATGGCTACACCTTC	CATSRAGGTVYYGYTF
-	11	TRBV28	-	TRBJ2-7	TGTGCCAGCAGTCGCAGGTACGAGCAGTACTTC	CASSRRYEQYF
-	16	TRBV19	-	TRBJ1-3	TGTGCCAGTAGTAAAGCACAGGAGTTCTTTGGAAACACCATATATTTT	CASSKAQEFFGNTIYF
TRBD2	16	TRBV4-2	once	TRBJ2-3	TGTGCCAGCAGCCAAGAGCTAGCGGATAGCACAGATACGCAGTATTTT	CASSQELADSTDTQYF
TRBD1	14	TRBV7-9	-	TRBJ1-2	TGTGCCAGCAGCGCCGGGACAGGCAGGGAGGGCTACACCTTC	CASSAGTGREGYTF
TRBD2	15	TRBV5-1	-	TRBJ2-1	TGCGCCAGCAGCTTGACTAGCGGGAGTTGGGATGAGCAGTTCTTC	CASSLTSGSWDEQFF
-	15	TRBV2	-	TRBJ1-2	TGTGCCAGCAGTGACCAATGGACGGACCTCTATGGCTACACCTTC	CASSDQWTDLYGYTF
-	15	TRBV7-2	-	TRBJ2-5	TGTGCCAGCAGCTTACGGGTGGTTGGAAAAGAGACCCAGTACTTC	CASSLRVVGKETQYF
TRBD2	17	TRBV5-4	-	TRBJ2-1	TGTGCCAGCAGGCTTACTAGCGGGGGTCGCTCCTACAATGAGCAGTTCTTC	CASRLTSGGRSYNEQFF
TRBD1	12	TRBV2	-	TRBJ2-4	TGTGCCAGTCGGGACAGCTTAGGCATTCAGTACTTC	CASRDSLGIQYF
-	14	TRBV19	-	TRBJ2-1	TGTGCCAGTAGCACCGGGAACTCCTACAATGAGCAGTTCTTC	CASSTGNSYNEQFF
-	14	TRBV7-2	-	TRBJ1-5	TGTGCCAGCAGCTTACAGGGATTCAATCAGCCCCAGCATTTT	CASSLQGFNQPQHF
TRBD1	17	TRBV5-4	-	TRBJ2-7	TGTGCCAGCAGCTTGGGATATGGACAGGGGTTCCGCTACGAGCAGTACTTC	CASSLGYGQGFRYEQYF
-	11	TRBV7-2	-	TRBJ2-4	TGTGCCAGCAGCTTAACAAACATTCAGTACTTC	CASSLTNIQYF